The next 32 T cell receptor beta chains were all read from a single sample in a study of vaccination and CD4 T cells after COVID-19. Treatment specified: roughly 10-day PBMC culture with coronavirus spike peptide pools or control peptides (ViraFEST assay). Cultured CD4+ T cells had their DNA profiled by the Oncomine TCR Beta short-read assay. From the PCR reads, TCRdb called clonotypes with MiXCR, one entry per CDR3 protein. The top ten clones hold about 15% of a sample with more than 15,000 distinct CDR3 sequences, around 29% of them seen once. Their antigen targets remain unknown. The material sequenced was cultured CD4+ T cells from blood. These receptor sequences come from a human donor with COVID-19.

Only a few counts were recorded for this clonotype. The chain recombines TRBV6-2 or TRBV6-3 with TRBJ1-2; maybe TRBD1 (6 bases). Germline V gives CDR1 MNHEY, CDR2 SVGEGT. CDR3 length: 12 amino acids. Trimming removed 4 bases at V and 6 bases at J, with 9 bases between. The CDR3 loop reads CASSFRQDGYTF. CDR3 sequence (DNA): TGTGCCAGCAGTTTCAGACAGGATGGCTACACCTTC.

V usage is TRBV12-3 or TRBV12-4 and J usage is TRBJ1-6; 8 bases agree with TRBD1. The CDR3 runs 15 residues. V dropped 2 bases and J dropped 13; count of bases not matched to a gene: 10. The CDR3 DNA is TGTGCCAGCAGTTTACTAGGGCAGGGGGCACGGCCCCTCCACTTT. Residues: CASSLLGQGARPLHF.

The rearrangement uses TRBV5-1 and TRBJ1-2, with TRBD1 matching 7 bases. CDR1 is SGHRS, CDR2 YFSETQ, per germline. V gave up 0 bases and J gave up 1 base; unmatched junction bases: 0. This CDR3 is 14 amino acids long. CDR3 sequence (DNA): TGCGCCAGCAGCTTGGACAGGGGTAACTATGGCTACACCTTC. This translates into CASSLDRGNYGYTF.

This clonotype was seen a few times. V gene TRBV20-1 combines with J gene TRBJ2-5; 9 bases are shared with TRBD2. Per germline, CDR1 DFQATT and CDR2 SNEGSKA (reference sequence). V was clipped by 6 bases and J by 2 bases; unmatched bases: 7. The CDR3 totals 14 residues. In nucleotides, the CDR3 is TGCAGTGCCCCGCGGGAGGGACAGCAAGAGACCCAGTACTTC. Translating it yields CSAPREGQQETQYF.

The chain couples TRBV12-3 or TRBV12-4 to TRBJ1-3; 9 nucleotides agree with TRBD1. This CDR3 region has 15 residues. With 4 bases clipped from V and 4 bases from J, the junction kept 5 bases outside the gene matches. The CDR3 DNA follows: TGTGCCAGCAGTTCCGGACAGGGGCACGGAAACACCATATATTTT. It translates to CASSSGQGHGNTIYF.

The chain is built from TRBV4-3 and TRBJ1-3, with D hard to call. V dropped 0 bases and J dropped 2 bases, with 11 bases sitting between them. This CDR3 region has 16 residues. Germline CDR1 LGHNA, CDR2 YSLEER. CDR3 sequence reads: CASSQDSTATGNTIYF. The CDR3 coding sequence is TGCGCCAGCAGCCAAGATTCGACTGCCACTGGAAACACCATATATTTT.

The J gene is TRBJ2-2, the V gene TRBV7-3; possibly TRBD2 for D (5 bases). Germline CDR1 reads SGHTA; CDR2 reads FQGTGA. Trimming left V 5 bases short and J 4 bases short, with 14 bases between. The CDR3 sequence is 15 residues long. The CDR3, as DNA: TGTGCCAGCAGCAAGGCCGGGGTGGGCACCGGGGAGCTGTTTTTT. This translates into CASSKAGVGTGELFF.

The V gene is TRBV5-4, the J gene TRBJ1-6; 12 positions match TRBD1. From germline, CDR1 is SGHNT and CDR2 YYREEE (reference sequence). The CDR3 contains 16 residues. The junction had 4 bases not matched to a gene; V was cut back by 0 bases and J by 9 bases. The CDR3 region has the DNA TGTGCCAGCAGCTTGGGGGGACAGGGGGCTGTTTCACCCCTCCACTTT. It is translated as CASSLGGQGAVSPLHF. Full variable domain (rest looked up from reference TRBV5-4 and TRBJ1-6): ETGVTQSPTHLIKTRGQQVTLRCSSQSGHNTVSWYQQALGQGPQFIFQYYREEENGRGNFPPRFSGLQFPNYSSELNVNALELDDSALYLCASSLGGQGAVSPLHFGNGTRLTVT.

This chain joins TRBV5-1 and TRBJ1-4; D not certain. Germline CDR1 and CDR2: SGHRS and YFSETQ. V was cut by 0 bases and J by 8 bases, with 17 bases left in between. There are 16 residues in the CDR3. The CDR3 region is CASSLDASGRKEKLFF. The CDR3 nucleotides read TGCGCCAGCAGCTTGGATGCTTCGGGTAGAAAGGAAAAACTGTTTTTT.

V usage is TRBV4-1 and J usage is TRBJ1-2; 7 nucleotides align to TRBD1. This CDR3 has 14 amino acids. Germline V CDR1 and CDR2: MGHRA, YSYEKL. The ends lost 5 bases at V and 4 bases at J; junction bases unmatched: 7. CDR3 nucleotides: TGCGCCAGCAGCTACGACAGGGCCGGCTATGGCTACACCTTC. Residues: CASSYDRAGYGYTF.

The gene calls are TRBV29-1 and TRBJ2-1; no clear D gene. This CDR3 has 13 amino acids. Germline V gene sequence: CDR1 SQVTM, CDR2 ANQGSEA. V was trimmed by 7 bases and J by 0 bases, leaving 10 bases between them. The CDR3 region is CSGKVSSYNEQFF. The CDR3 coding sequence is TGCAGCGGGAAGGTTAGCTCCTACAATGAGCAGTTCTTC.

This chain links TRBV5-1 with TRBJ2-3, with TRBD2 as a possible D gene (5 bases). CDR1 is SGHRS and CDR2 is YFSETQ in the germline V gene. This CDR3 comprises 14 residues. The V gene lost 2 bases and the J gene lost 2 bases, with 9 bases spanning the gap. CDR3 region: CASSFGGLTDTQYF. CDR3 DNA sequence: TGCGCCAGCAGCTTTGGCGGGCTCACAGATACGCAGTATTTT.

This clonotype has just a few counts. This rearrangement joins TRBV7-2 to TRBJ2-3; the match to TRBD2 covers 10 bases. With 1 base clipped from V and 9 bases from J, the junction kept 13 bases outside the gene matches. CDR1 and CDR2 from the germline V gene are SGHTA and FQGNSA. This CDR3 has 17 residues. The CDR3 spells CASSLDARTSGPGTQYF. CDR3 coding DNA: TGTGCCAGCAGCTTAGACGCCCGGACTAGCGGCCCAGGGACGCAGTATTTT.

The V gene is TRBV7-2, the J gene TRBJ1-1; D gene ambiguous. CDR3 size: 11 residues. Germline V gives CDR1 SGHTA, CDR2 FQGNSA. V dropped 6 bases and J dropped 4 bases, with 6 bases sitting between them. CDR3 sequence (DNA): TGTGCCAGCAGTCCTTTCACTGAAGCTTTCTTT. As protein: CASSPFTEAFF.

This clonotype has just a few counts. The chain's CDR3 is CASGRGGAGELFF. CDR3 coding DNA: TGTGCCAGCGGCCGGGGGGGCGCCGGGGAGCTGTTTTTT. V is TRBV5-4 and J is TRBJ2-2; 8 bases align to TRBD2. CDR3 length: 13 residues. Germline V gene lookup returns CDR1 SGHNT and CDR2 YYREEE (reference sequence). V lost 7 bases to trimming and J lost 6 bases; unmatched junction nucleotides: 5.

This chain connects TRBV14 to TRBJ2-5; TRBD2 might be the D (5 bases). The CDR3 runs to 16 residues. Between the trimmed V and J ends, which lost 6 bases and 3 bases, there was a span of 20 bases. The germline V gene has CDR1 SGHDN and CDR2 FVKESK. The CDR3 DNA sequence: TGTGCCAGCAGTGCGGGTACTAAGCTTTGGGAAGAGACCCAGTACTTC. Encoded protein: CASSAGTKLWEETQYF.

This chain connects TRBV2 to TRBJ2-5; 10 nucleotides agree with TRBD1. Germline loops: CDR1 SNHLY, CDR2 FYNNEI. This CDR3 region has 15 residues. With V trimmed by 11 bases and J by 0 bases, 9 bases remained unmatched. The CDR3 spells CAGAQDRGDQETQYF. In DNA form, the CDR3 reads TGTGCCGGCGCACAGGACAGGGGGGACCAAGAGACCCAGTACTTC.

This clonotype has a handful of counts. The chain has TRBV12-3 or TRBV12-4 and TRBJ2-5; 7 nucleotides align to TRBD2. The CDR3 sequence is 14 residues long. V was clipped by 5 bases and J by 1 base; unmatched bases: 4. The CDR3 DNA reads as TGTGCCAGCAGTCTGAGCGGGGCCCAAGAGACCCAGTACTTC. Its translation: CASSLSGAQETQYF.

V and J are TRBV19 and TRBJ1-1; 12 bases fit TRBD1. Unmatched junction bases numbered 6, after V lost 5 bases and J lost 5 bases. The CDR3 is 15 residues long. Germline CDR1 is LNHDA and CDR2 is SQIVND (reference sequence). CDR3 sequence reads: CASSPWDRGLTEAFF. The CDR3 DNA sequence: TGTGCCAGTAGTCCATGGGACAGGGGGCTTACTGAAGCTTTCTTT.

Only one count was recorded for this clonotype. This chain connects TRBV2 to TRBJ1-5; TRBD1 matches at 12 bases. CDR1 is SNHLY, CDR2 FYNNEI, per germline. The CDR3 extends over 16 amino acids. V shed 2 bases and J 6 bases; nucleotides not matched to a gene: 5. DNA for the CDR3: TGTGCCAGCAGTGAAACCGGGACAGGGGGCTCTCAGCCCCAGCATTTT. The encoded protein is CASSETGTGGSQPQHF.

This clonotype was counted a single time. The rearrangement joins TRBV16 to TRBJ1-4; D gene ambiguous. The CDR3 extends over 15 amino acids. The ends were cut back, 0 bases at V and 6 bases at J, with 11 bases in the middle. Germline V gene sequence: CDR1 KGHSY, CDR2 FQNENV. CDR3 in amino acids: CASSQSPNRDEKLFF. The DNA for the CDR3 is TGTGCCAGCAGCCAATCACCCAACCGGGATGAAAAACTGTTTTTT.

This sequence joins TRBV6-1 and TRBJ2-2; D remains unclear. The CDR3 is made up of 14 amino acids. Germline CDR1 MNHNS, CDR2 SASEGT. Trimming cost V 8 bases and J 1 base, with 11 bases left between them. The CDR3 here is CASYRHGNTGELFF. The CDR3 DNA follows: TGTGCCAGCTATCGACACGGGAACACCGGGGAGCTGTTTTTT.

This sequence joins TRBV9 and TRBJ2-2; no clear D. The V gene lost 4 bases and the J gene lost 6 bases, with 16 bases spanning the gap. The CDR3 extends over 15 amino acids. Germline V lookup: CDR1 SGDLS, CDR2 YYNGEE. DNA for the CDR3: TGTGCCAGCAGCCCTCTAAGAAACCCTCCCGGGGAGCTGTTTTTT. Encoded protein: CASSPLRNPPGELFF.

This clonotype was recorded a few times. This chain connects TRBV7-9 to TRBJ1-3; D gene uncertain. Looked up from germline, CDR1 is SEHNR and CDR2 is FQNEAQ (reference sequence). CDR3 length: 16 amino acids. The V and J ends lost 3 bases and 0 bases respectively, with 12 bases between them. CDR3 loop: CASSFLQPGSGNTIYF. The CDR3 coding sequence is TGTGCCAGCAGCTTCCTACAGCCAGGCTCTGGAAACACCATATATTTT.

J is TRBJ1-3 and V is TRBV2; TRBD1 might be the D (5 bases). Germline V lookup: CDR1 SNHLY, CDR2 FYNNEI. V lost 2 bases to trimming and J lost 1 base, with 9 bases between them. This CDR3 has 15 residues. CDR3 residues: CASSEPRGSGNTIYF. The DNA of the CDR3 is TGTGCCAGCAGTGAACCTCGGGGGTCTGGAAACACCATATATTTT.

The chain employs TRBV19 and TRBJ1-2; D perhaps matches TRBD1 (6 bases). This CDR3 comprises 14 residues. The germline gives CDR1 LNHDA, CDR2 SQIVND (reference sequence). Trimming took 5 bases from V and 4 from J, leaving 14 bases between them. CDR3 sequence: CASSAGARGYGYTF. Here the CDR3 DNA reads TGTGCCAGTAGTGCCGGGGCCAGGGGCTATGGCTACACCTTC. The variable domain in full, with the rest retrieved from reference TRBV19 and TRBJ1-2, is DGGITQSPKYLFRKEGQNVTLSCEQNLNHDAMYWYRQDPGQGLRLIYYSQIVNDFQKGDIAEGYSVSREKKESFPLTVTSAQKNPTAFYLCASSAGARGYGYTFGSGTRLTVV.

This clonotype was detected once. The gene calls are TRBV5-1 and TRBJ1-5; D is unclear. V shed 2 bases and J shed 2 bases, with 11 bases lying between them. Germline V gene sequence: CDR1 SGHRS, CDR2 YFSETQ. The CDR3 is made up of 15 amino acids. Here the CDR3 DNA reads TGCGCCAGCAGCTTAAATGACGGAGGCAATCAGCCCCAGCATTTT. Protein sequence: CASSLNDGGNQPQHF.

The genes are TRBV29-1 and TRBJ2-5, with D tentatively TRBD1 (5 bases). This CDR3 contains 13 residues. Deletions cut 7 bases from V and 2 bases from J, with 14 bases between. Germline CDR1 SQVTM, CDR2 ANQGSEA. CDR3 sequence (DNA): TGCAGCGGCGAATTAGACAGACAAGAGACCCAGTACTTC. The encoded protein is CSGELDRQETQYF.

The V and J genes are TRBV6-4 and TRBJ2-2; D uncertain. The germline gives CDR1 MRHNA, CDR2 SNTAGT. This CDR3 has 13 residues. V lost 6 bases to trimming and J lost 2 bases, with 7 bases between them. CDR3 loop: CASSEPNTGELFF. CDR3 coding DNA: TGTGCCAGCAGCGAGCCCAACACCGGGGAGCTGTTTTTT.

This clonotype was seen a handful of times. CDR3 amino acids: CSAPRQLETQYF. In nucleotides, the CDR3 is TGCAGTGCGCCACGACAGTTGGAGACCCAGTACTTC. This rearrangement joins TRBV20-1 to TRBJ2-5, with D maybe TRBD1 (5 bases). The CDR3 is 12 amino acids. CDR1 and CDR2 from the germline V gene are DFQATT and SNEGSKA (reference sequence). Between the trimmed V and J ends, which lost 6 bases and 5 bases, there was a span of 13 bases.

This chain's CDR3 is CASSREAGGGTQYF. Written as DNA, the CDR3 is TGTGCCAGCAGCCGCGAGGCGGGGGGGGGCACTCAGTACTTC. The chain employs TRBV11-3 and TRBJ2-4, with 9 bases fitting TRBD2. Germline-derived CDR1 and CDR2 are SGHNT and YENEEA. The CDR3 extends over 14 amino acids. Trimming at V came to 5 bases and at J to 12 bases, leaving 11 bases not matched to a gene.

This clonotype was recorded a few times. The CDR3 region has the DNA TGTGCCAGCAGTTACTTTATGGGGACAGGGTACACAGATACGCAGTATTTT. Translation gives CASSYFMGTGYTDTQYF. The chain recombines TRBV6-2 or TRBV6-3 with TRBJ2-3, with TRBD1 matching 9 bases. The length of the CDR3 is 17 residues. Germline loops: CDR1 MNHEY, CDR2 SVGEGT. After removal of 1 base from V and 2 bases from J, the junction contained 7 bases not matched to a gene.